This TCR beta chain stems from a study of CD8+CD57+ T cells in acquired aplastic anemia. Whole-study context: Sorted CD4+ and CD8+ cells yielded DNA averaging around 3.2 ug.

Genomic DNA was employed as the template in profiling TCR beta VDJ and CDR3. One entry per CDR3 protein, called by TCRdb with MiXCR from the reads. The sample records 130,000 or so distinct CDR3 sequences, 55% to 60% being singletons. In the case of this clonotype: Its antigen remains unknown.

Study conclusions and caveats: CD8+ Simpson's diversity in patients was not significantly different from that in controls.

Flow cytometry had shown expanded CD8+CD57+ cells in the patients chosen for sequencing. All participating patients were living with severe acquired aplastic anemia. Blood sampling was performed on the patients, and none of them had received therapy by then. This clonotype was obtained from a human donor with aplastic anemia. The specimen sequenced was sorted CD4+, CD8+, or CD8+CD57+ T cells (not recorded which) from PBMCs.

Here the CDR3 DNA reads TGTGCCAGCAGCCCAAGGACAGAGCAGTTCTTC. This sequence encodes CASSPRTEQFF. The J gene is TRBJ2-1, the V gene TRBV7-2; possible D gene TRBD1, 5 bases. Trimming removed 5 bases at V and 10 bases at J, with 9 bases between. Germline loops: CDR1 SGHTA, CDR2 FQGNSA. The CDR3 covers 11 residues.